The source of this TCR beta chain is a study of T-cell reconstitution after alpha-beta-depleted transplantation in children. Study outcomes and limitations: At day 60, the high TCRbeta diversity found in some patients originated from recipient T cells and thymic progenitors that had survived. Reportedly, alpha-beta T cells present about two months post-transplant originated from several hundred expanded clones of graft origin. Fresh T-cell production supplied most of the T-cell counts and diversity seen one year after transplant.

Unique molecular identifiers were incorporated into the prepared TCRbeta library. MiXCR was run by TCRdb on the PCR reads, yielding one entry per CDR3 protein. This table has over 100,000 distinct CDR3 sequences, 10% to 13% appearing once. Many counts were recorded for this clonotype. Its antigen is not identified. This clonotype originated in a boy aged 2 to 10 with acute lymphoblastic leukemia, due to receive a stem cell transplant. Sequenced material: PBMCs, taken before TCRalphabeta/CD19-depleted stem cell transplant.

CDR3 DNA: TGCAGTGCTAGAGATATAAAGACCCAGTACTTC. It codes for CSARDIKTQYF. The rearrangement links TRBV20-1 to TRBJ2-5; no clear D gene. The CDR3 sequence is 11 residues long. Trimming removed 0 bases at V and 6 bases at J, with 5 bases between. The germline V gene encodes CDR1 DFQATT and CDR2 SNEGSKA (reference sequence).